Each of the 4 T cell receptor beta chains below was sequenced from the same sample in a study of T cells in Graves' hyperthyroidism and ophthalmopathy. RNA transcripts yielded amplified TCR beta CDR3 regions. TCR CDR3 underwent first-round RT-PCR with the HTBI primer set. One entry per CDR3 protein, called by TCRdb with MiXCR from the multiplex PCR reads. The table shows about 610,000 distinct CDR3 sequences, with under 60% occurring only once. Sample: peripheral blood or thyroid tissue (not recorded which). The receptors here all came from a woman between 18 and 30 years old with Graves' hyperthyroidism.

There are many counts of this clonotype. The V gene is TRBV10-3, the J gene TRBJ2-7, with D unclear. Germline lookup yields CDR1 ENHRY and CDR2 SYGVKD. This CDR3 has 14 amino acids. The ends were cut back, 5 bases at V and 0 bases at J, with 11 bases in the middle. In DNA form, the CDR3 reads TGTGCCATCAGTTCCTCGGATAGCTCCTACGAGCAGTACTTC. It is translated as CAISSSDSSYEQYF.

This clonotype has only a few counts. The chain carries TRBV29-1 and TRBJ1-2; D gene unclear. The CDR3 extends over 13 amino acids. Germline assignment: CDR1 SQVTM and CDR2 ANQGSEA. V lost 3 bases, J lost 4 bases, and 12 bases lay in between. CDR3 nucleotide sequence: TGCAGCGTTGACGCTAGCGGGAGCTATGGCTACACCTTC. The encoded protein is CSVDASGSYGYTF.

This chain links TRBV20-1 with TRBJ2-7; TRBD2 agrees at 11 bases. Germline V gene data show CDR1 as DFQATT and CDR2 as SNEGSKA (reference sequence). This CDR3 is built from 15 residues. Trimming took 8 bases from V and 0 from J; bases not matched to a gene: 9. The CDR3 bases are TGCAGTCCAAGGTCTAGCGGGGGGTTCTCCTACGAGCAGTACTTC. Protein sequence: CSPRSSGGFSYEQYF.

CDR3 sequence (DNA): TGTGCCAGCAGTCCCGGGACAGGGGCTTTCTTT. Its protein is CASSPGTGAFF. The rearrangement joins TRBV27 to TRBJ1-1, with 9 bases lining up with TRBD1. V dropped 5 bases and J dropped 11; count of bases not matched to a gene: 3. Germline V gene data show CDR1 as MNHEY and CDR2 as SMNVEV (reference sequence). The CDR3 totals 11 residues.